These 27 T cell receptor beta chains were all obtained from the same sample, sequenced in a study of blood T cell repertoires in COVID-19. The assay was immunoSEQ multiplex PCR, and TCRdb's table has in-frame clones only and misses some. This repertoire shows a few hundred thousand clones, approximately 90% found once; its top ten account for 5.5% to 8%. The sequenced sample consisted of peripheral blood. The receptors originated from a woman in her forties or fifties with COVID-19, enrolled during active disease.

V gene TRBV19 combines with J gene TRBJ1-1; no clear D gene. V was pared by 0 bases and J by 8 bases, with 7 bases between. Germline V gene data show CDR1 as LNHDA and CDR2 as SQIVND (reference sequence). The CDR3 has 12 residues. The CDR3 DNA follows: TGTGCCAGTAGTATAGAGCCTCAGGAAGCTTTCTTT. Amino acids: CASSIEPQEAFF.

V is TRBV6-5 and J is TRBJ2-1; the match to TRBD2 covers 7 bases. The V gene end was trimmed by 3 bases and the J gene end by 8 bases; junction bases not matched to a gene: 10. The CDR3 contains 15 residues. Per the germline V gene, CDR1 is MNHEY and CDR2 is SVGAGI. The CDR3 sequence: CASSYLSQTSDEQFF. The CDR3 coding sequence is TGTGCCAGCAGTTATCTCTCTCAAACTAGCGATGAGCAGTTCTTC.

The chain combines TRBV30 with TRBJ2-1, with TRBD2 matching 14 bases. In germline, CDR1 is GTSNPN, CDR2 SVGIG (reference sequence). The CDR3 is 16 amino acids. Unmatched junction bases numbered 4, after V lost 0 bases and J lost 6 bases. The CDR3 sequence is CAWSVQTSGRANEQFF. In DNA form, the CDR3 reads TGTGCCTGGAGTGTACAGACTAGCGGGAGGGCCAATGAGCAGTTCTTC. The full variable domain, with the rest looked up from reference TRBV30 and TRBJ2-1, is SQTIHQWPATLVQPVGSPLSLECTVEGTSNPNLYWYRQAAGRGLQLLFYSVGIGQISSEVPQNLSASRPQDRQFILSSKKLLLSDSGFYLCAWSVQTSGRANEQFFGPGTRLTVL.

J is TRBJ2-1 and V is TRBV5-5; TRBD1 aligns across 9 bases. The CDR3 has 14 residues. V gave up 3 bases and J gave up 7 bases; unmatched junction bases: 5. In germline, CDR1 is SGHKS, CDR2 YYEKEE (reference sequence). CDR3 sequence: CASSYTGGGNEQFF. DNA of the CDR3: TGTGCCAGCAGCTATACAGGGGGCGGGAATGAGCAGTTCTTC.

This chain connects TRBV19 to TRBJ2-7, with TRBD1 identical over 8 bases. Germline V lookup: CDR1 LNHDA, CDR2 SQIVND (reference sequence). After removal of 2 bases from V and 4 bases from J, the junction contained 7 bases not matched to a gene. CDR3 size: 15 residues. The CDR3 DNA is TGTGCCAGTAGTATAACCGGACAGGGACGATACGAGCAGTACTTC. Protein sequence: CASSITGQGRYEQYF.

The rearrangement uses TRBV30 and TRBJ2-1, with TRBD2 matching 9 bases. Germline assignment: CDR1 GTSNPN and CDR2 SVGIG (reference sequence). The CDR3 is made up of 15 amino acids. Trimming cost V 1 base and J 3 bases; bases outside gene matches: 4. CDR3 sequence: CAWSEGSGSYNEQFF. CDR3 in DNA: TGTGCCTGGAGTGAAGGTAGCGGGAGCTACAATGAGCAGTTCTTC.

This chain's CDR3 is CASSPDSRNEKLFF. The CDR3, as DNA: TGTGCCAGCAGCCCCGACAGTCGTAATGAAAAACTGTTTTTT. The V and J genes are TRBV6-5 and TRBJ1-4, with D maybe TRBD1 (5 bases). V was cut by 6 bases and J by 4 bases, with 12 bases left in between. There are 14 residues in the CDR3. CDR1 and CDR2 from the germline V gene are MNHEY and SVGAGI.

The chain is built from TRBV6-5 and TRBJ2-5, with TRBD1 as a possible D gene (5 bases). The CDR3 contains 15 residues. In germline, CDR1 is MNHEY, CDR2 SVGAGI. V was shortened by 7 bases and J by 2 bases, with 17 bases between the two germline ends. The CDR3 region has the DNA TGTGCCAGCACCCGAAGGGGCAAGGGGCAAGAGACCCAGTACTTC. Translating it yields CASTRRGKGQETQYF.

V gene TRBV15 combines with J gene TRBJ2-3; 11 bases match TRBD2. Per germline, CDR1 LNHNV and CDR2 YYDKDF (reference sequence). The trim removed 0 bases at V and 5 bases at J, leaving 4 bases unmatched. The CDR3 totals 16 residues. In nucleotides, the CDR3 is TGTGCCACCAGCAGAGAAGGGACTAGCGGAAAAGATACGCAGTATTTT. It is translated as CATSREGTSGKDTQYF.

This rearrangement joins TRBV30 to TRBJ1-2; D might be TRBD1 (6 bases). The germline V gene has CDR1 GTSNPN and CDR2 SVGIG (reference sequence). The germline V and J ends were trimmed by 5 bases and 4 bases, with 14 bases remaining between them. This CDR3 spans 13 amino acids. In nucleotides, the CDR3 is TGTGCCTGGGAGAACAACAGGGTCTATGGCTACACCTTC. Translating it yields CAWENNRVYGYTF.

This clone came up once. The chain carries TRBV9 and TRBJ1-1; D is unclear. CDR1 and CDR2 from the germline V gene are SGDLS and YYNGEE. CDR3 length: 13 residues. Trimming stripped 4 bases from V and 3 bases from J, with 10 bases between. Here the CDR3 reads CASSPYGYTEAFF. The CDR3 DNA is TGTGCCAGCAGCCCTTACGGGTACACTGAAGCTTTCTTT.

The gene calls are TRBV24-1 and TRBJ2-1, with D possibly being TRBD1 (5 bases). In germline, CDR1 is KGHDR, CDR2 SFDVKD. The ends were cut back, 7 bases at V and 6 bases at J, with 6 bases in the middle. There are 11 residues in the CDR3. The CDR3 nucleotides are TGTGCCACCAGGGACACCAATGAGCAGTTCTTC. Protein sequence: CATRDTNEQFF.

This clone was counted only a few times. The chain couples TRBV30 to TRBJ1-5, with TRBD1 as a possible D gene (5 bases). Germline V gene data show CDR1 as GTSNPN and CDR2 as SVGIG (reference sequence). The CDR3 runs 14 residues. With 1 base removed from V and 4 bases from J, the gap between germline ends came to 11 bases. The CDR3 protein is CAWSAQQGNQPQHF. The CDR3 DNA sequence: TGTGCCTGGAGTGCGCAGCAGGGAAATCAGCCCCAGCATTTT.

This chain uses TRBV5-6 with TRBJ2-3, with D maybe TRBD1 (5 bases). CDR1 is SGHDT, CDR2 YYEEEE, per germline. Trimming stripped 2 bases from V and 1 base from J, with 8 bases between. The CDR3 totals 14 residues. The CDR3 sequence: CASSFRVGTDTQYF. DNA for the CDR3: TGTGCCAGCAGCTTCAGGGTTGGCACAGATACGCAGTATTTT.

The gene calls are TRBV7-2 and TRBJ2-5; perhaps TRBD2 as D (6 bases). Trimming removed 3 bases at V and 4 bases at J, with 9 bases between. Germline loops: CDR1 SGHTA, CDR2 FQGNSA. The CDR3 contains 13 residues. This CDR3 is CASSFGGTETQYF. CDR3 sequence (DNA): TGTGCCAGCAGCTTTGGCGGGACAGAGACCCAGTACTTC.

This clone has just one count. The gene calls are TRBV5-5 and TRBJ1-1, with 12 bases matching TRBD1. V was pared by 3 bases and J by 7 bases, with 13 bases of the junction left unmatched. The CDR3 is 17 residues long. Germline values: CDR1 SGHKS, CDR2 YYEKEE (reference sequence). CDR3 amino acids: CASSWVPGQGAYGEAFF. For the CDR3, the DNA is TGTGCCAGCAGCTGGGTACCGGGACAGGGGGCTTATGGTGAAGCTTTCTTT.

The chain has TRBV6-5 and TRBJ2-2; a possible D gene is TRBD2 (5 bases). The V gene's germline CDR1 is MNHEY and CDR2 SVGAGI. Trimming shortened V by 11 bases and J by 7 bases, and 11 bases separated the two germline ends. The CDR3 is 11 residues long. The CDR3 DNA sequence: TGTGCCGTGGAGGATAGCGGGGAGCTGTTTTTT. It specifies CAVEDSGELFF.

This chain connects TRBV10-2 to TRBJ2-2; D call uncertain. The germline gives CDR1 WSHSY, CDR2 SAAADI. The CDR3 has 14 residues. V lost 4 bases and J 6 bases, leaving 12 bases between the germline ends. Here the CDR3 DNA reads TGCGCCAGCAGTGGGTGGAGCGCGCCCGGGGAGCTGTTTTTT. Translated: CASSGWSAPGELFF.

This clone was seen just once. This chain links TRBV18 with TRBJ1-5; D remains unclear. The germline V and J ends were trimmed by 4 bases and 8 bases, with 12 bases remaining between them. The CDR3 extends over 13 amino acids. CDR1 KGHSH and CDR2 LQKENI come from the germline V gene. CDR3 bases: TGTGCCAGCTCACGGACTTCGGAGGAGCCCCAGCATTTT. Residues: CASSRTSEEPQHF.

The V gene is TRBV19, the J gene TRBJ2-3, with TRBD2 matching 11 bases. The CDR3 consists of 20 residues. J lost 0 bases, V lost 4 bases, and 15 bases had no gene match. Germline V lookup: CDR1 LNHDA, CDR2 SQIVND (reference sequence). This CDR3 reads CASSRGVDSGRAGSTDTQYF. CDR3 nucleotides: TGTGCCAGTAGTAGGGGGGTTGATAGCGGGAGGGCGGGAAGCACAGATACGCAGTATTTT.

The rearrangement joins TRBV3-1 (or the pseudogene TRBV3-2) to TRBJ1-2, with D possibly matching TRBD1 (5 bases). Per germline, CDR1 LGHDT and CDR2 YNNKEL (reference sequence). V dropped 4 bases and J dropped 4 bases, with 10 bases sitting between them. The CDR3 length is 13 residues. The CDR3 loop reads CASSPTVSYGYTF. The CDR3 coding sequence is TGTGCCAGCAGCCCGACAGTGTCCTATGGCTACACCTTC.

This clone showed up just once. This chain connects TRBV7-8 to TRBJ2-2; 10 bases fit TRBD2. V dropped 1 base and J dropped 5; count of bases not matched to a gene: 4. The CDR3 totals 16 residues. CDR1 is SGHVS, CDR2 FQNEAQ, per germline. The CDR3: CASSLGLAGETGELFF. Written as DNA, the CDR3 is TGTGCCAGCAGCTTAGGTCTAGCGGGAGAAACCGGGGAGCTGTTTTTT.

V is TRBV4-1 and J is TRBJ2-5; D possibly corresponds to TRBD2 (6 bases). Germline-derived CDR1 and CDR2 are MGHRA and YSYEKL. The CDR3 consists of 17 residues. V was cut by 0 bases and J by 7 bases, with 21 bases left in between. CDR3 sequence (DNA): TGCGCCAGCAGCCAAGATGGTGGGGCTAGCGAAAAAGTGACCCAGTACTTC. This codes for CASSQDGGASEKVTQYF.

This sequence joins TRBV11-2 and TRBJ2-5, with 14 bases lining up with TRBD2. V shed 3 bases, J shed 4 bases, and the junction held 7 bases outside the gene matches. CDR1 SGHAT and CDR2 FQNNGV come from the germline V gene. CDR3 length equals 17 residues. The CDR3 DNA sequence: TGTGCCAGCAGCTTTGGGACTAGCGGGAGTTTGGGAGAGACCCAGTACTTC. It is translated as CASSFGTSGSLGETQYF.

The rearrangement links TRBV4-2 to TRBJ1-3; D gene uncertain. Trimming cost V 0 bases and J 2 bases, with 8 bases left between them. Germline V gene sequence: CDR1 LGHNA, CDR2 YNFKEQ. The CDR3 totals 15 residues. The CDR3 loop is CASSQEFIAGNTIYF. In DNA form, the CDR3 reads TGTGCCAGCAGCCAAGAGTTTATAGCTGGAAACACCATATATTTT.

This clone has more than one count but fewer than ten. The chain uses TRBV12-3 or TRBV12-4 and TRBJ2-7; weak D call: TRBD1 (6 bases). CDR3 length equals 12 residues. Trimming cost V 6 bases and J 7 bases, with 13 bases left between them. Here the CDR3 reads CASSLGTPEQYF. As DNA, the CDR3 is TGTGCCAGCAGCTTGGGGACACCAGAGCAGTACTTC.

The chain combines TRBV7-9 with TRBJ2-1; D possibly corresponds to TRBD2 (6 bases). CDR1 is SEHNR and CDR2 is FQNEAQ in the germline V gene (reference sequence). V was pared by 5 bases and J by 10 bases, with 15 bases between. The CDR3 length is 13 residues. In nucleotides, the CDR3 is TGTGCCAGCAGCCCGGCAGGGAGGCTCGAGCAGTTCTTC. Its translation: CASSPAGRLEQFF.